The subject of this entry is one T cell receptor beta chain. This clonotype was seen at least ten times. Its specific antigen is unknown. The record has no base qualities; no much larger clone is one base away. The data stem from a study. Sequencing relied on an Illumina MiSeq. Clones were called with MiXCR by TCRdb after fastp trimmed the public reads at Q25, and only in-frame beta chains were retained. Each CDR3 protein gets just one entry, which takes the most common genes and DNA from the rows behind it. For this sample there are approximately 4,500 distinct CDR3 sequences; 8.1% appear just once. The ten largest clones represent around 10% of the sample. The germline V gene gives CDR1 as ENHRY and CDR2 as SYGVKD. Trimmed from V: 6 bases; trimmed from J: 4 bases; junction bases lacking a gene match: 7. The CDR3 runs 14 residues from the cysteine to the phenylalanine. Of all the DNA, just the CDR3 is kept, 42 bases in frame from base 1.

This clonotype was obtained from a human donor with rheumatoid arthritis. Sequencing was done on a sample of CD4+ T cells from synovial fluid. Recombination linked TRBV10-3 to TRBJ1-2; 8 bases in the middle match TRBD1. In nucleotide form, the sequence is TGTGCCATCAGCGGGACAGGCCATTCCTATGGCTACACCTTC. Its protein is CAISGTGHSYGYTF.